This T cell receptor beta chain was identified during a study of identical twins. Germline assignment: CDR1 MNHEY and CDR2 SMNVEV (reference sequence). Trimming removed 4 bases at V and 0 bases at J, with 19 bases between. This CDR3 has 18 residues. This clonotype was recorded at least ten times. Its antigen remains unknown. General observations from the study: Alpha sequences that were out-of-frame and twin-shared showed an excess of low generation probability. Beta out-of-frame sequences showed weaker excess twin sharing.

Template switching (which added a universal primer site) was used, and cDNA carried unique molecular identifiers. Each CDR3 protein is one row after TCRdb ran MiXCR on the 5' RACE reads. The sample yields hundreds of thousands of distinct CDR3 sequences, 6.1% seen once. V gene TRBV27 combines with J gene TRBJ2-1, with D possibly being TRBD1 (5 bases). The sequencing input was naive T cells sorted from blood. The TCR sequence derives from a young man in good health. In DNA form, the CDR3 reads TGTGCCAGCAGTTGGGTTAGCCGCAGGGCTAGCTCCTACAATGAGCAGTTCTTC. This translates into CASSWVSRRASSYNEQFF.